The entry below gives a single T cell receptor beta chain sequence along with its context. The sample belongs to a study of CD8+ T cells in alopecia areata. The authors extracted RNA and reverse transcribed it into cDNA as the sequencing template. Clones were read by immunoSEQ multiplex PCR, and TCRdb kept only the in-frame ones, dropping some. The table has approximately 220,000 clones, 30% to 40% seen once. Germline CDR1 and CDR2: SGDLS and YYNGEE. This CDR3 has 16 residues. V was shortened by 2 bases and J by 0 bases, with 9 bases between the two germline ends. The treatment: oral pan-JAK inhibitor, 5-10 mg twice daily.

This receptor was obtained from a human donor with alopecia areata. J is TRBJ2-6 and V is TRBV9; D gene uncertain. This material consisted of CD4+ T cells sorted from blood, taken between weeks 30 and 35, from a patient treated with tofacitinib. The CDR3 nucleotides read TGTGCCAGCAGCGTCACAGACTCCTCTGGGGCCAACGTCCTGACTTTC. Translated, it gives CASSVTDSSGANVLTF.